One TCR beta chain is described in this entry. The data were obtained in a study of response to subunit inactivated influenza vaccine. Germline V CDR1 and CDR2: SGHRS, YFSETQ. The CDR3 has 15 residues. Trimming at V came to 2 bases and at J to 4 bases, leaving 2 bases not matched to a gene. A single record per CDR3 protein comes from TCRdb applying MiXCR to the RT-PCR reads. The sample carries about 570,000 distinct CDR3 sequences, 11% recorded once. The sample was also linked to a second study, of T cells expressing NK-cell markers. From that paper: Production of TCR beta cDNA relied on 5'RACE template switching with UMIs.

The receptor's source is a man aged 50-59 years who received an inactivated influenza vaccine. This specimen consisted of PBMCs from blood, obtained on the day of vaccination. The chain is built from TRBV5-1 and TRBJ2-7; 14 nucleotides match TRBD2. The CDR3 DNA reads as TGCGCCAGCAGCTTTGGGACTAGCGGGAGATACGAGCAGTACTTC. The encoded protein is CASSFGTSGRYEQYF.